The 14 T cell receptor beta chains listed next were all sequenced from one sample in a study of glioma-infiltrating T cells after dendritic cell vaccination. Time point defined: after dendritic cell vaccination, including at tumor progression/relapse. The protocol was immunoSEQ multiplex PCR, while the TCRdb copy is restricted to in-frame clones and leaves out a portion. The sample yields roughly 85,000 clones, roughly 85% seen once. The sequenced sample was blood, obtained after dendritic cell vaccination. Receptors were obtained from a human donor with glioblastoma.

This chain connects TRBV7-8 to TRBJ1-1; D unclear. Germline CDR1 is SGHVS and CDR2 is FQNEAQ. The germline V and J ends were trimmed by 1 base and 5 bases, with 14 bases remaining between them. This CDR3 spans 15 amino acids. This CDR3 is CASSLGSIGATEAFF. CDR3 in DNA: TGTGCCAGCAGCTTAGGATCCATTGGTGCGACTGAAGCTTTCTTT.

The chain employs TRBV29-1 and TRBJ2-2; TRBD2 might be the D (5 bases). V lost 5 bases to trimming and J lost 4 bases, with 11 bases between them. The CDR3 contains 13 residues. CDR1 and CDR2 from the germline V gene are SQVTM and ANQGSEA. The CDR3 sequence is CSVPGIPTGELFF. CDR3 nucleotide sequence: TGCAGCGTTCCCGGGATTCCCACCGGGGAGCTGTTTTTT.

The genes are TRBV15 and TRBJ2-7; 9 bases fit TRBD1. The germline V gene encodes CDR1 LNHNV and CDR2 YYDKDF (reference sequence). The CDR3 covers 14 residues. Losses at the gene ends were 5 bases for V and 0 bases for J; bases not matched to a gene: 2. CDR3 residues: CATSLDRGSYEQYF. The CDR3 coding sequence is TGTGCCACCAGCCTGGACAGGGGCTCCTACGAGCAGTACTTC.

The chain uses TRBV4-3 and TRBJ2-1; D is possibly TRBD1 (5 bases). Germline V gives CDR1 LGHNA, CDR2 YSLEER. V was trimmed by 0 bases and J by 0 bases, leaving 6 bases between them. This CDR3 is 15 amino acids long. CDR3 nucleotide sequence: TGCGCCAGCAGCCAAGACGACAGCTCCTACAATGAGCAGTTCTTC. Its translation is CASSQDDSSYNEQFF.

The gene calls are TRBV5-7 and TRBJ2-7; 15 positions match TRBD2. Being an ORF, TRBV5-7 has a function that is uncertain. The CDR3 loop spans 14 amino acids. The V segment lost 0 bases and the J segment 9 bases; nucleotides outside the gene matches: 1. The CDR3 nucleotides read TGTGCCAGCAGCTTGGGGACTAGCGGGGGGGGGCAGTACTTC. Its translation: CASSLGTSGGGQYF.

The rearrangement links TRBV28 to TRBJ1-5, with 8 bases identical to TRBD1. The CDR3 covers 17 residues. The germline V gene has CDR1 MDHEN and CDR2 SYDVKM. With V trimmed by 8 bases and J by 0 bases, 12 bases remained unmatched. The CDR3 spells CASRRDRGGYSNQPQHF. The CDR3 bases are TGTGCCAGCCGAAGAGACAGGGGAGGGTATAGCAATCAGCCCCAGCATTTT. Together with reference TRBV28 and TRBJ1-5, the CDR3 gives the full variable domain: DVKVTQSSRYLVKRTGEKVFLECVQDMDHENMFWYRQDPGLGLRLIYFSYDVKMKEKGDIPEGYSVSREKKERFSLILESASTNQTSMYLCASRRDRGGYSNQPQHFGDGTRLSIL.

This clone was found a few times. The chain recombines TRBV9 with TRBJ1-2; TRBD1 is a possible D gene (6 bases). Deletions cut 4 bases from V and 14 bases from J, with 21 bases between. This CDR3 has 13 amino acids. Germline loops: CDR1 SGDLS, CDR2 YYNGEE. The CDR3 sequence: CASSIQGGDSRTF. CDR3 bases: TGTGCCAGCAGCATACAGGGTGGGGATTCGAGGACCTTC.

The rearrangement uses TRBV7-8 and TRBJ2-1, with TRBD2 matching 7 bases. This CDR3 is built from 18 residues. J was trimmed by 2 bases and V by 4 bases; bases with no gene match: 14. Germline V gene data show CDR1 as SGHVS and CDR2 as FQNEAQ. The CDR3 here is CASSSGGGGPRTYNEQFF. For the CDR3, the DNA is TGTGCCAGCAGCTCGGGGGGAGGCGGGCCAAGGACCTACAATGAGCAGTTCTTC.

The chain recombines TRBV6-4 with TRBJ2-7; 7 nucleotides match TRBD1. After removal of 7 bases from V and 7 bases from J, the junction contained 7 bases not matched to a gene. Germline CDR1 reads MRHNA; CDR2 reads SNTAGT. The CDR3 contains 12 residues. The CDR3 DNA reads TGTGCCAGCACCGACAGGGTGGGGGAGCAGTACTTC. Encoded protein: CASTDRVGEQYF.

V usage is TRBV6-1 and J usage is TRBJ2-7, with D maybe TRBD1 (6 bases). V lost 7 bases, J lost 3 bases, and 13 bases lay in between. CDR3 length: 13 residues. Germline CDR1 and CDR2: MNHNS and SASEGT. CDR3 in DNA: TGTGCCAGCAAAAAATACAGGGTCTACGAGCAGTACTTC. This translates into CASKKYRVYEQYF.

This clone was detected only a few times. The genes are TRBV4-1 and TRBJ1-2; D is uncertain. CDR1 MGHRA and CDR2 YSYEKL come from the germline V gene. V gave up 4 bases and J gave up 8 bases, with 14 bases separating them. The CDR3 has 13 residues. This CDR3 is CASSPLTGLGYTF. In DNA form, the CDR3 reads TGCGCCAGCAGCCCCCTGACTGGATTAGGCTACACCTTC.

The V and J genes are TRBV4-1 and TRBJ2-1, with TRBD2 matching 10 bases. The J segment lost 2 bases and the V segment lost 0 bases, leaving 7 bases of the junction unmatched. CDR1 is MGHRA and CDR2 is YSYEKL in the germline V gene. The CDR3 has 18 amino acids. This CDR3 is CASSQEKTSGPPYNEQFF. In DNA, the CDR3 is TGCGCCAGCAGCCAAGAAAAGACTAGCGGGCCGCCCTACAATGAGCAGTTCTTC.

This chain connects TRBV10-3 to TRBJ1-1, with TRBD1 as a possible D gene (5 bases). V was clipped by 2 bases and J by 1 base, with 8 bases between them. The CDR3 runs to 14 residues. Per germline, CDR1 ENHRY and CDR2 SYGVKD. In DNA form, the CDR3 reads TGTGCCATCAGTGAGGGACAACCGAACACTGAAGCTTTCTTT. The encoded protein is CAISEGQPNTEAFF.

V and J are TRBV13 and TRBJ1-5; D gene ambiguous. This CDR3 is built from 12 residues. The germline V gene encodes CDR1 PRHDT and CDR2 FYEKMQ (reference sequence). Trimming pared 0 bases from V and 6 bases from J, leaving 3 bases between. For the CDR3, the DNA is TGTGCCAGCAGCTTAGGCCGTCAGCCCCAGCATTTT. Translating gives CASSLGRQPQHF.